Following are 27 T cell receptor beta chains from one sample sequenced in a study of spatial heterogeneity in lung cancer. TCRdb passed the 5' RACE reads through MiXCR, listing each CDR3 protein once. The repertoire consists of roughly 120,000 distinct CDR3 sequences, with 10% to 13% occurring once and the leading ten covering 20% to 25%. Time point specified: blood at routine non-recurrence follow-up after resection. The specimen was PBMCs, collected at follow-up. The receptors were gathered from a female donor with early-stage non-small cell lung cancer.

The chain combines TRBV20-1 with TRBJ2-2; 9 positions match TRBD1. The CDR3 totals 14 residues. The V gene end was trimmed by 6 bases and the J gene end by 5 bases; junction bases not matched to a gene: 7. Per the germline V gene, CDR1 is DFQATT and CDR2 is SNEGSKA (reference sequence). CDR3 region: CSASGTGTTGELFF. Written as DNA, the CDR3 is TGCAGTGCCTCCGGGACAGGGACAACCGGGGAGCTGTTTTTT.

This clonotype came up a few times. The chain joins TRBV19 to TRBJ2-5; TRBD1 is a possible D gene (6 bases). V lost 7 bases, J lost 0 bases, and 9 bases lay in between. CDR3 length: 13 amino acids. Germline V gene lookup returns CDR1 LNHDA and CDR2 SQIVND (reference sequence). As DNA, the CDR3 is TGTGCCAGTAACAAGGGGGACCAAGAGACCCAGTACTTC. Encoded protein: CASNKGDQETQYF.

This clonotype has a handful of counts. The gene calls are TRBV15 and TRBJ2-1; 8 bases fit TRBD2. V lost 5 bases and J lost 12; bases outside the gene matches: 15. CDR3 length: 15 residues. From germline, CDR1 is LNHNV and CDR2 YYDKDF (reference sequence). The CDR3 is CATSPPGTRSARQFF. The CDR3 DNA reads TGTGCCACCAGCCCGCCCGGGACTAGATCCGCCAGGCAGTTCTTC.

This clonotype was seen a handful of times. J is TRBJ2-1 and V is TRBV20-1; 9 nucleotides align to TRBD2. CDR1 DFQATT and CDR2 SNEGSKA come from the germline V gene (reference sequence). This CDR3 is built from 14 residues. Trimming cost V 5 bases and J 5 bases; bases outside gene matches: 7. CDR3 residues: CSARAGGQNNEQFF. The DNA for the CDR3 is TGCAGTGCTCGAGCGGGAGGACAGAACAATGAGCAGTTCTTC.

Note on this clonotype: A junction boundary mismatches the germline segment, possibly from a read error. The V call is TRBV3-1, the J call TRBJ2-3; D perhaps matches TRBD2 (5 bases). Germline lookup yields CDR1 LGHDT and CDR2 YNNKEL (reference sequence). The CDR3 consists of 16 residues. Written as DNA, the CDR3 is TGTGCCAGCAGCCAAGGGTGGGCTAGCCACACAGATACGCAATATTTT. The encoded protein is CASSQGWASHTDTQYF.

This clonotype was counted ten times or more. The J gene is TRBJ2-7, the V gene TRBV5-1; D might be TRBD1 (6 bases). The germline CDR1 and CDR2 sequences are SGHRS and YFSETQ. V dropped 4 bases and J dropped 0 bases, with 17 bases sitting between them. This CDR3 comprises 16 residues. The CDR3 region has the DNA TGCGCCAGCAGCCCCGTTGACAGGAGAAGCTCCTACGAGCAGTACTTC. Translated: CASSPVDRRSSYEQYF.

The CDR3 DNA sequence: TGCAGCGTCTCCGGGACAGGGGCCCTAAACACTGAAGCTTTCTTT. Protein product: CSVSGTGALNTEAFF. The V gene is TRBV29-1, the J gene TRBJ1-1; TRBD1 matches at 10 bases. V shed 6 bases and J 2 bases; nucleotides not matched to a gene: 9. The CDR3 is made up of 15 amino acids. From germline, CDR1 is SQVTM and CDR2 ANQGSEA.

The sample holds many counts of this clonotype. This chain connects TRBV6-1 to TRBJ1-2, with D possibly TRBD1 on 5 matching bases. The ends were cut back, 3 bases at V and 8 bases at J, with 13 bases in the middle. Germline CDR1 MNHNS, CDR2 SASEGT. The CDR3 loop spans 13 amino acids. The CDR3 region has the DNA TGTGCCAGCAGTGACTCTCTAGGGGTCGGCTACACCTTC. Its translation: CASSDSLGVGYTF.

The chain couples TRBV20-1 to TRBJ1-4; TRBD1 matches at 8 bases. CDR3 length: 13 amino acids. The J segment lost 7 bases and the V segment lost 6 bases, leaving 7 bases of the junction unmatched. CDR1 and CDR2 (germline): DFQATT, SNEGSKA (reference sequence). CDR3 in DNA: TGCAGTGCCATAGGACAGGGTCCTGAAAAACTGTTTTTT. It translates to CSAIGQGPEKLFF.

The V call is TRBV5-4, the J call TRBJ2-1; D uncertain. This CDR3 spans 15 amino acids. V was pared by 2 bases and J by 0 bases, with 9 bases between. The germline CDR1 and CDR2 sequences are SGHNT and YYREEE (reference sequence). The CDR3 loop is CASSLKGVSYNEQFF. The CDR3 bases are TGTGCCAGCAGCTTAAAAGGCGTCTCCTACAATGAGCAGTTCTTC.

V gene TRBV6-1 combines with J gene TRBJ1-6, with 7 bases identical to TRBD1. This CDR3 spans 15 amino acids. Germline trimming cut 3 bases from V and 2 bases from J; bases unmatched to any gene: 1. Germline CDR1 reads MNHNS; CDR2 reads SASEGT. The CDR3 protein is CASSEGQTYNSPLHF. The CDR3, as DNA: TGTGCCAGCAGTGAGGGACAGACCTATAATTCACCCCTCCACTTT.

The sample holds a few counts of this clonotype. The chain recombines TRBV5-6 with TRBJ1-2, with 7 bases identical to TRBD1. The CDR3 extends over 14 amino acids. Germline loops: CDR1 SGHDT, CDR2 YYEEEE. V lost 4 bases and J lost 4; bases outside the gene matches: 7. The CDR3 nucleotides are TGTGCCAGCAGCATGGGACAGAACTTCTATGGCTACACCTTC. Encoded protein: CASSMGQNFYGYTF.

This clonotype was seen repeatedly, ten times or more. The rearrangement links TRBV24-1 to TRBJ2-5; tentative D call: TRBD2 (6 bases). This CDR3 is 15 amino acids long. From germline, CDR1 is KGHDR and CDR2 SFDVKD. Trimming removed 0 bases from V and 1 base from J, with 8 bases in between. In DNA, the CDR3 is TGTGCCACCAGTGATTTGGGTAGCGGCCAAGAGACCCAGTACTTC. Protein: CATSDLGSGQETQYF.

This clonotype was picked up a small number of times. The chain carries TRBV18 and TRBJ2-1, with D perhaps matching TRBD1 or TRBD2 (6 bases each). Trimming took off 1 base at V and 7 bases at J, with 17 bases between the two ends. The germline CDR1 and CDR2 sequences are KGHSH and LQKENI. This CDR3 is 16 amino acids long. DNA of the CDR3: TGTGCCAGCTCACCACAGGGGGGAGGTTCGAGGAATGAGCAGTTCTTC. Translation gives CASSPQGGGSRNEQFF. Drawing the rest from reference TRBV18 and TRBJ2-1, the complete variable domain is NAGVMQNPRHLVRRRGQEARLRCSPMKGHSHVYWYRQLPEEGLKFMVYLQKENIIDESGMPKERFSAEFPKEGPSILRIQQVVRGDSAAYFCASSPQGGGSRNEQFFGPGTRLTVL.

The chain joins TRBV2 to TRBJ1-3; the D is unclear. Germline assignment: CDR1 SNHLY and CDR2 FYNNEI. V was clipped by 1 base and J by 4 bases, with 14 bases between them. The CDR3 length is 16 residues. CDR3: CASSEGTQRRGNTIYF. In DNA, the CDR3 is TGTGCCAGCAGTGAAGGCACTCAGCGACGAGGAAACACCATATATTTT.

This clonotype occurred a few times. The genes are TRBV29-1 and TRBJ2-3, with TRBD2 as a possible D gene (5 bases). Trimming removed 3 bases at V and 0 bases at J, with 10 bases between. This CDR3 is 14 amino acids long. The germline gives CDR1 SQVTM, CDR2 ANQGSEA. CDR3 sequence (DNA): TGCAGCGTTGATAGCGCTTCTAGCACAGATACGCAGTATTTT. It translates to CSVDSASSTDTQYF.

This clonotype was detected ten times or more. The gene calls are TRBV7-2 and TRBJ1-2; D is possibly TRBD1 (6 bases). Germline V lookup: CDR1 SGHTA, CDR2 FQGNSA. V was trimmed by 3 bases and J by 8 bases, leaving 13 bases between them. CDR3 length: 13 residues. The DNA for the CDR3 is TGTGCCAGCAGCTTCCGGGACACAACAGGCTACACCTTC. It encodes CASSFRDTTGYTF.

Ten or more counts support this clonotype. The chain links TRBV7-2 to TRBJ2-4; D might be TRBD1 or TRBD2, each matching 5 bases. Germline lookup yields CDR1 SGHTA and CDR2 FQGNSA. The CDR3 loop spans 15 amino acids. The ends were cut back, 7 bases at V and 3 bases at J, with 16 bases in the middle. CDR3 sequence: CASTGTNLGKNIQYF. The CDR3 DNA sequence: TGTGCCAGCACCGGGACCAATTTGGGCAAAAACATTCAGTACTTC. The entire variable domain, with the rest obtained from reference TRBV7-2 and TRBJ2-4, is as follows: GAGVSQSPSNKVTEKGKDVELRCDPISGHTALYWYRQSLGQGLEFLIYFQGNSAPDKSGLPSDRFSAERTGGSVSTLTIQRTQQEDSAVYLCASTGTNLGKNIQYFGAGTRLSVL.

J is TRBJ2-1 and V is TRBV11-1; 8 nucleotides agree with TRBD1. The CDR3 totals 15 residues. The V and J ends lost 4 bases and 3 bases, in that order; junction bases with no gene match: 5. Germline CDR1 reads SGHAT; CDR2 reads FQDESV (reference sequence). This chain's CDR3 is CASSSGQAHYNEQFF. Written as DNA, the CDR3 is TGTGCCAGCAGCTCGGGACAGGCCCACTACAATGAGCAGTTCTTC. The complete variable domain, with remaining parts taken from reference TRBV11-1 and TRBJ2-1, reads EAEVAQSPRYKITEKSQAVAFWCDPISGHATLYWYRQILGQGPELLVQFQDESVVDDSQLPKDRFSAERLKGVDSTLKIQPAELGDSAMYLCASSSGQAHYNEQFFGPGTRLTVL.

Regarding this clonotype: Its ends do not fully match the called genes, so a read error is possible. This CDR3 is CAGGLRVATNEKLFF. CDR3 sequence (DNA): TGTGCTGGTGGTTTACGGGTTGCAACTAATGAAAAACTGTTTTTT. The gene calls are TRBV12-5 and TRBJ1-4; no reliable D call. The CDR3 contains 15 residues. Germline loops: CDR1 LGHNT, CDR2 FRNRAP.

Many counts were recorded for this clonotype. The chain recombines TRBV28 with TRBJ1-2; D is unclear. The CDR3 loop spans 13 amino acids. Germline CDR1 is MDHEN and CDR2 is SYDVKM. The V end was cut by 5 bases, the J end by 5 bases, with 12 bases between. CDR3 nucleotide sequence: TGTGCCAGCAGTATGACAATCCATTATGGCTACACCTTC. Its protein is CASSMTIHYGYTF.

The sample holds many counts of this clonotype. This chain links TRBV4-2 with TRBJ1-6; no clear D gene. Looked up from germline, CDR1 is LGHNA and CDR2 is YNFKEQ. Trimming removed 4 bases at V and 7 bases at J, with 8 bases between. The CDR3 has 13 amino acids. In DNA form, the CDR3 reads TGTGCCAGCAGCCCGATCAGAAATTCACCCCTCCACTTT. Translated, it gives CASSPIRNSPLHF.

This clonotype was seen a few times. The rearrangement links TRBV30 to TRBJ2-1; D uncertain. Deletions cut 0 bases from V and 7 bases from J, with 10 bases between. Germline-derived CDR1 and CDR2 are GTSNPN and SVGIG (reference sequence). The CDR3 sequence is 13 residues long. CDR3 bases: TGTGCCTGGAGTGTACAATCCCTTAATGAGCAGTTCTTC. Amino acid sequence: CAWSVQSLNEQFF.

The table lists this clonotype with a few counts. The rearrangement joins TRBV6-2 or TRBV6-3 to TRBJ2-7; 14 bases line up with TRBD2. CDR3 length equals 14 residues. Per germline, CDR1 MNHEY and CDR2 SVGEGT. CDR3 region: CASSPGTSGRGGLV. CDR3 coding DNA: TGTGCCAGCAGCCCCGGGACTAGCGGGAGAGGCGGGCTGGTC.

The chain employs TRBV4-2 and TRBJ2-1, with 11 bases identical to TRBD2. V gave up 1 base and J gave up 4 bases; unmatched junction bases: 9. CDR3 length: 18 amino acids. Germline CDR1 reads LGHNA; CDR2 reads YNFKEQ. The CDR3 region is CASSQVNTGTSGYNEQFF. The CDR3 DNA follows: TGTGCCAGCAGCCAAGTAAATACCGGGACTAGCGGTTACAATGAGCAGTTCTTC.

The chain employs TRBV29-1 and TRBJ2-1; 13 bases match TRBD2. The V and J ends lost 7 bases and 7 bases, in that order; junction bases with no gene match: 7. The germline gives CDR1 SQVTM, CDR2 ANQGSEA. The CDR3 loop spans 14 amino acids. The CDR3 protein is CSGRLAGGSNEQFF. The CDR3 DNA is TGCAGCGGCCGACTAGCGGGAGGTTCAAATGAGCAGTTCTTC.

There are a few counts of this clonotype. The chain links TRBV19 to TRBJ2-4; D unclear. CDR1 LNHDA and CDR2 SQIVND come from the germline V gene (reference sequence). The CDR3 runs to 14 residues. Trimming took 1 base from V and 0 from J, leaving 4 bases between them. CDR3 sequence: CASSIGLAKNIQYF. The CDR3 DNA reads TGTGCCAGTAGTATAGGACTAGCCAAAAACATTCAGTACTTC. The whole variable domain, filled in from reference TRBV19 and TRBJ2-4, reads DGGITQSPKYLFRKEGQNVTLSCEQNLNHDAMYWYRQDPGQGLRLIYYSQIVNDFQKGDIAEGYSVSREKKESFPLTVTSAQKNPTAFYLCASSIGLAKNIQYFGAGTRLSVL.